This T cell receptor beta chain was found in a study of response to subunit inactivated influenza vaccine. The CDR3 totals 16 residues. The V and J ends lost 4 bases and 2 bases respectively, with 17 bases between them. Germline CDR1 is MNHEY and CDR2 is SVGEGT. Findings of the study overall: Authors suggested that a seasonal influenza vaccination recruits few new T cells each time.

TCRdb re-called the RT-PCR reads with MiXCR, one entry per CDR3 protein. Of almost 600,000 distinct CDR3 sequences in the sample, 11% to 15% were seen once. In this sample, this clonotype turned up a few times. Its antigen remains unidentified. The receptor was derived from a man aged 50 to 60 who received an inactivated influenza vaccine. The rearrangement joins TRBV6-2 or TRBV6-3 to TRBJ2-5; D is possibly TRBD2 (6 bases). The sequencing here drew on PBMCs from blood, taken approximately 12 days after vaccination. The CDR3 coding sequence is TGTGCCAGCAGTTCGGCGGGGTCGTCTGAACAAGAGACCCAGTACTTC. Translated: CASSSAGSSEQETQYF.